The rows below give T cell receptor beta chains drawn from one sample of a study of cytomegalovirus exposure and HLA in healthy donors. Clones were sequenced by immunoSEQ multiplex PCR, and TCRdb holds only the in-frame ones, with some missing. The sample includes about 160,000 clones, roughly 80% of them seen just once. The sample consisted of PBMCs. These receptors were taken from a woman in her fifties or sixties in good health and CMV-seronegative. Both conserved end residues are trimmed from each CDR3. The order of the fields is J gene, clone size, V gene, CDR3 protein. Clone size is shown for a subset of rows, as once, few, many or a class of expanded clone.

>TRBJ2-7|-|TRBV7-8
ASSSPTSSYYEQY
>TRBJ2-6|-|TRBV2
ASSLLPGQGLSGANVLT
>TRBJ1-6|-|TRBV2
ASSERGLNSPLH
>TRBJ2-3|-|TRBV10-3
AISDRSGTQY
>TRBJ2-7|few|TRBV4-2
ASSQETTSGGVYEQY
>TRBJ2-3|-|TRBV6-5
ASSPGRGGTDTQY
>TRBJ1-2|few|TRBV6-1
ASSPGQEATGYT
>TRBJ1-5|-|TRBV25-1
ASSDKFGGDNQPQH
>TRBJ1-2|-|TRBV5-1
ASSLLRGGNYGYT
>TRBJ2-7|few|TRBV10-1
ASSESTRGYEQY
>TRBJ1-2|-|TRBV5-4
ASSSSGGGNGYT
>TRBJ1-2|few|TRBV28
ASSSVTGGNYGYT
>TRBJ2-1|-|TRBV2
ASRGLAGQF
>TRBJ2-1|-|TRBV10-3
AISPRQGAGINEQF
>TRBJ2-7|-|TRBV10-1
ANTSGYEQY
>TRBJ1-5|-|TRBV29-1
SPTGAGGAICNQPQH
>TRBJ1-1|-|TRBV18
ASSPLEADIMNTEAF
>TRBJ2-1|-|TRBV19
ASSPSGGKNQF
>TRBJ1-2|-|TRBV2
ASNRDREFGYT
>TRBJ1-2|-|TRBV10-1
ASSESPTDLAYT
>TRBJ1-5|-|TRBV7-6
ASSSRTGPQH
>TRBJ2-7|-|TRBV5-1
ASSRRDTAYEQY
>TRBJ2-5|-|TRBV7-2
ASSLVGLAATQY
>TRBJ1-1|-|TRBV12-5
ASGLMNRVAF
>TRBJ2-3|-|TRBV2
ASRISGGSDTQY
>TRBJ2-7|-|TRBV19
ATKLADLSYEQY
>TRBJ2-3|few|TRBV10-2
ASSPTSGGSLKTDTQY
>TRBJ1-5|-|TRBV2
ASSGGTGLEPQH
>TRBJ2-1|-|TRBV4-2
ASSQDFVQGLMNNEQF
>TRBJ1-1|few|TRBV7-9
ASSLEMNTEAF
>TRBJ2-1|-|TRBV11-2
ASSPPSGALRQF
>TRBJ2-5|once|TRBV10-3
AIKTSGAQETQY
>TRBJ1-1|-|TRBV19
ASSIDPGQGLGF
>TRBJ1-6|-|TRBV30
AWSRGGGTLSPLH
>TRBJ2-5|-|TRBV20-1
SAGPKETQY
>TRBJ1-5|-|TRBV5-8
ASSHGQLNQPQH
>TRBJ1-2|-|TRBV5-6
ASSFWDSQGYT
>TRBJ2-7|-|TRBV4-1
ASSQDWSSEQY
>TRBJ1-5|-|TRBV30
AWSAGQGNQPQH